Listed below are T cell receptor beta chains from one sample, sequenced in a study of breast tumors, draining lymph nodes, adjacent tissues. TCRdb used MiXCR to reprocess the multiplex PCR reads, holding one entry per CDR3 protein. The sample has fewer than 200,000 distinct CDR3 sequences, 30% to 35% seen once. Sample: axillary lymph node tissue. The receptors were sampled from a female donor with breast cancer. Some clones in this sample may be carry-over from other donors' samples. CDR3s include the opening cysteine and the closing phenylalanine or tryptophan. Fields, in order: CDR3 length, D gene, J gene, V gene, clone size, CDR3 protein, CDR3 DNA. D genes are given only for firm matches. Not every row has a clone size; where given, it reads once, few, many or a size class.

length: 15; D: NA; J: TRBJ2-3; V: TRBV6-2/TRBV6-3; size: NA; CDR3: CASSFPADLTDTQYF; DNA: TGTGCCAGCAGTTTCCCCGCCGACTTGACAGATACGCAGTATTTT
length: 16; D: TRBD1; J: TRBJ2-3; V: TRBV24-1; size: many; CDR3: CATSEYRGRLKDTQYF; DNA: TGTGCCACCAGTGAGTACAGGGGGCGGTTGAAAGATACGCAGTATTTT
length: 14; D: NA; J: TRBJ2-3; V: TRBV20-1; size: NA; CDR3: CSAPGQTGIDTQYF; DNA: TGCAGCGCTCCGGGACAAACGGGAATAGATACGCAGTATTTT
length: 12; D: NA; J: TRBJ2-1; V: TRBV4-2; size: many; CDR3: CASSQVGDEQFF; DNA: TGTGCCAGCAGCCAAGTCGGGGATGAGCAGTTCTTC
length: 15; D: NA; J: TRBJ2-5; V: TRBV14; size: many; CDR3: CASSPNYLLGETQYF; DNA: TGTGCCAGCAGCCCCAATTATTTGCTGGGGGAGACCCAGTACTTC
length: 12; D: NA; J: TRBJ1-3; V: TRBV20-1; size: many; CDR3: CSATGAPDTIYF; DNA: TGCAGTGCTACGGGGGCCCCGGACACCATATATTTT
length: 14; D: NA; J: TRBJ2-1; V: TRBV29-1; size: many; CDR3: CSVSRRASYNEQFF; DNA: TGCAGCGTGTCCCGGAGGGCCTCCTACAATGAGCAGTTCTTC
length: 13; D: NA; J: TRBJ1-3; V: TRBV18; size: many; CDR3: CASSQAGWNTIYF; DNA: TGTGCCAGCTCACAGGCAGGGTGGAACACCATATATTTT
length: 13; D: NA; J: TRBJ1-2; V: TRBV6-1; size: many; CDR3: CASSVLNSHGYTF; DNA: TGTGCCAGCAGTGTACTGAACAGCCATGGCTACACCTTC
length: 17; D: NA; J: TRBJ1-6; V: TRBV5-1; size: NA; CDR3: CASSLRGGKSYNSPLHF; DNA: TGCGCCAGCAGCTTACGAGGGGGGAAGTCCTATAATTCACCCCTCCACTTT
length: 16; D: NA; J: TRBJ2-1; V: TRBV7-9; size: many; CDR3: CASSYTTRGSDNEQFF; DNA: TGTGCCAGCAGCTATACTACTAGAGGTTCGGACAATGAGCAGTTCTTC
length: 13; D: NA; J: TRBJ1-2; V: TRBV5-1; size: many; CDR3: CASSGGQTYGYTF; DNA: TGCGCCAGCAGCGGCGGGCAGACCTATGGCTACACCTTC
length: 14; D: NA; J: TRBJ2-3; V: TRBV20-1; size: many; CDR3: CSVLRAPSLSTQYF; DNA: TGCAGTGTGTTAAGAGCGCCCAGTTTAAGTACGCAGTATTTT
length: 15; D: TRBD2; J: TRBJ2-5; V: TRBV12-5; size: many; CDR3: CASALGAGGGETQYF; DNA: TGTGCTAGTGCCCTGGGCGCGGGAGGCGGTGAGACCCAGTACTTC
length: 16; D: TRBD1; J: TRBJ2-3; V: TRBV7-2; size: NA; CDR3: CASSLRRTGPTDTQYF; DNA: TGTGCCAGCAGCTTACGCCGGACAGGGCCCACAGATACGCAGTATTTT
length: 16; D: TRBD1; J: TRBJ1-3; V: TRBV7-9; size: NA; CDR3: CASSPWGTASGNTIYF; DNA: TGTGCCAGCAGTCCATGGGGGACAGCTTCTGGAAACACCATATATTTT
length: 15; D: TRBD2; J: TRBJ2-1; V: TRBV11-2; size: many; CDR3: CASRSSGSYYNEQFF; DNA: TGTGCCAGCAGATCTAGCGGGAGCTACTACAATGAGCAGTTCTTC
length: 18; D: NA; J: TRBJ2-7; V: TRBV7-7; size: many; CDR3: CASSELKGRQNDYYEQYF; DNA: TGTGCTAGCAGCGAACTAAAGGGGAGACAGAATGACTACTACGAGCAGTACTTC
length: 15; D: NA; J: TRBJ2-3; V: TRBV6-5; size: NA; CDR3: CASSHLVSGTDTQYF; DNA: TGTGCCAGCAGTCACTTGGTGTCGGGTACAGATACGCAGTATTTT
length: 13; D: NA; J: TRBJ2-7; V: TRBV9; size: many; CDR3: CASSVGFGNEQYF; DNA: TGTGCCAGCAGCGTAGGGTTTGGGAACGAGCAGTACTTC
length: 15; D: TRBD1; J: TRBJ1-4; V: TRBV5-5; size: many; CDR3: CASSLIGTGSEKLFF; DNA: TGTGCCAGCAGCTTGATCGGGACAGGGAGTGAAAAACTGTTTTTT
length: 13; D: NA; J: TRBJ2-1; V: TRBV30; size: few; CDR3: CAWARGGYNEQFF; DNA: TGTGCCTGGGCTAGGGGGGGGTACAATGAGCAGTTCTTC
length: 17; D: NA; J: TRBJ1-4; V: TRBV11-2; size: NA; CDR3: CASSLEDRGPPNEKLFF; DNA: TGTGCCAGCAGCTTAGAGGACAGAGGGCCGCCTAATGAAAAACTGTTTTTT
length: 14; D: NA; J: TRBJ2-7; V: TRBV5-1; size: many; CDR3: CASSLSRGGYEQYF; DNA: TGCGCCAGCAGCTTGTCGAGAGGAGGCTACGAGCAGTACTTC
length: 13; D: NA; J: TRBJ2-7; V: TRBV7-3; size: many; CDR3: CASSWELGLEQYF; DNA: TGTGCCAGCAGCTGGGAGTTAGGACTCGAGCAGTACTTC
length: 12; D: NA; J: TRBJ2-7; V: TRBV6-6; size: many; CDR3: CASSYVGIEQYF; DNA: TGTGCCAGCAGTTATGTCGGTATCGAGCAGTACTTC
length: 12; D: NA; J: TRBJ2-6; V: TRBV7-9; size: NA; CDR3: CASSSMGGTEAF; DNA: TGTGCCAGCAGCTCGATGGGTGGCACTGAAGCTTTC
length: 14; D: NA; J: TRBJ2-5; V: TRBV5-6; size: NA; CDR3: CASSLELAKETLYF; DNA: TGTGCCAGCAGCTTGGAACTAGCAAAAGAGACCCTGTACTTC
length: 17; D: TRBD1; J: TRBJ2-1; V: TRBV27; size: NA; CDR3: CASSERQGATSYNEQFF; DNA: TGTGCCAGCAGTGAAAGACAGGGGGCAACGTCATACAATGAGCAGTTCTTC
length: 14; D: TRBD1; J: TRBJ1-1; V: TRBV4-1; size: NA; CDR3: CASSQKGANTEAFF; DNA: TGCGCCAGCAGCCAGAAGGGGGCAAACACTGAAGCTTTCTTT
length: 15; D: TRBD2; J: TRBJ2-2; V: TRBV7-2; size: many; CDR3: CASSFAGGNTGELFF; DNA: TGTGCCAGCAGCTTTGCGGGAGGGAACACCGGGGAGCTGTTTTTT
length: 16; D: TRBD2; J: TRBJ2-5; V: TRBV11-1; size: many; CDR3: CASSPRLAAKKETQYF; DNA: TGTGCCAGCAGCCCGAGACTAGCGGCAAAAAAAGAGACCCAGTACTTC
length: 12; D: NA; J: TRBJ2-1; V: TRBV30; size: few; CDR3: CAWSAGWGEQSF; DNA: TGTGCCTGGAGTGCAGGTTGGGGAGAGCAGTCCTTC
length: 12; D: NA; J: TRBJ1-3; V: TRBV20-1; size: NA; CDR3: CSARGGVNTIYF; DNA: TGCAGTGCTAGGGGTGGTGTGAACACCATATATTTT
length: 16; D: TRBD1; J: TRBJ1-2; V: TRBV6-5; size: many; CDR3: CASRPITGGDGYGYTF; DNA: TGTGCCAGCAGACCCATCACAGGGGGCGATGGCTATGGCTACACCTTC
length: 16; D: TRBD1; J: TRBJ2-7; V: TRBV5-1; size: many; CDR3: CASSGGLRTGGDEQYF; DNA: TGCGCCAGCAGCGGGGGGTTACGGACAGGGGGCGACGAGCAGTACTTC
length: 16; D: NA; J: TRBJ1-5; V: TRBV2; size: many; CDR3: CASSGLGGVGNQPQHF; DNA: TGTGCCAGCAGTGGACTGGGTGGGGTGGGCAATCAGCCCCAGCATTTT
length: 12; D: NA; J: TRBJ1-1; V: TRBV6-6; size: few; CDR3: CASISTNTEAFF; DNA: TGTGCCAGCATTTCGACTAACACTGAAGCTTTCTTT
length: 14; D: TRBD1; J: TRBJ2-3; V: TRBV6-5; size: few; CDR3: CASRPGQGANTQYF; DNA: TGTGCCAGCAGACCGGGACAGGGAGCTAATACGCAGTATTTT
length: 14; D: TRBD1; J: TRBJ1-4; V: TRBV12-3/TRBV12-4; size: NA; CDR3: CASSHPGQGEKLFF; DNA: TGTGCCAGCAGCCACCCGGGACAGGGTGAAAAACTGTTTTTT
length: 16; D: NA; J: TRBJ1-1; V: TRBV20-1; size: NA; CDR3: CSARDETHREGTEAFF; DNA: TGCAGTGCTAGAGATGAAACCCACAGGGAGGGCACTGAAGCTTTCTTT
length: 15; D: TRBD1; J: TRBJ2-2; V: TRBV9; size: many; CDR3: CASSGDRAKVGELFF; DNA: TGTGCCAGCAGCGGAGACAGGGCGAAAGTCGGGGAGCTGTTTTTT
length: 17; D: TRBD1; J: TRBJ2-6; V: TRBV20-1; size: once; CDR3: CSASSGGRSTGANVLTF; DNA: TGCAGTGCTAGTTCAGGGGGCAGGAGCACTGGGGCCAACGTCCTGACTTTC
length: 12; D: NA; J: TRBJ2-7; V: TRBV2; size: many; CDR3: CASKGFPYEQYF; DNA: TGTGCCAGCAAAGGTTTCCCCTACGAGCAGTACTTC
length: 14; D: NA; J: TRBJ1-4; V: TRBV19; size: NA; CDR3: CASSLELYCEKLFF; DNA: TGTGCCAGTAGTCTCGAATTGTATTGTGAAAAACTGTTTTTT
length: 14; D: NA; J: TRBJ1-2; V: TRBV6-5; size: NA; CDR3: CASSPTGANYGYTF; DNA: TGTGCCAGCAGCCCCACAGGAGCTAACTATGGCTACACCTTC
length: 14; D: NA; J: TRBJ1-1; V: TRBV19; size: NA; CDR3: CASKGSAQNTEAFF; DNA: TGTGCCAGTAAGGGGAGCGCACAGAACACTGAAGCTTTCTTT
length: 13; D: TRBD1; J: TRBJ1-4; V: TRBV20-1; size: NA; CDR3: CSAPTQGGEKLFF; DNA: TGCAGTGCCCCTACGCAGGGGGGGGAAAAACTGTTTTTT
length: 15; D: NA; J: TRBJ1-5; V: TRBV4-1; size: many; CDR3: CASSQVRTDNQPQHF; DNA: TGCGCCAGCAGCCAAGTCAGGACAGACAATCAGCCCCAGCATTTT
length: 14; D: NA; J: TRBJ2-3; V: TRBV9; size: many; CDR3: CASSAPTSTDTQYF; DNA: TGTGCCAGCAGCGCCCCGACTAGCACAGATACGCAGTATTTT
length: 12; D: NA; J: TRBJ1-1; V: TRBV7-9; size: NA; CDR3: CASSSTGNEAFF; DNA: TGTGCCAGCAGCTCGACAGGCAATGAAGCTTTCTTT
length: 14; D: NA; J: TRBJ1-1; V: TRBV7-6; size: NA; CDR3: CATAGGTASTEALF; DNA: TGTGCCACGGCGGGGGGAACGGCAAGCACTGAAGCTCTCTTT
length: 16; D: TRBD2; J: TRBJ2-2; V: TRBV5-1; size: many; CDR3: CASSPGLAGITGELFF; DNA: TGCGCCAGCAGCCCCGGACTAGCGGGGATCACCGGGGAGCTGTTTTTT
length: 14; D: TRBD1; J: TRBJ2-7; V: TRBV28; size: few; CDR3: CASLRQGSTGEQYF; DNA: TGTGCCAGTCTAAGACAGGGATCTACGGGGGAGCAGTACTTC